One sample yielded the 23 T cell receptor beta chains listed below, sequenced in a study of OX40 agonist ivuxolimab in advanced cancers. Libraries were prepared by immunoSEQ multiplex PCR; TCRdb keeps only in-frame clonotypes and omits some of them. Of approximately 68,000 clones in the sample, about 91% were seen once. The material was CD4+ or CD8+ T cells sorted from blood, obtained in a trial of the OX40 agonist ivuxolimab. The receptors were gathered from an adult with an advanced solid tumor such as melanoma, head and neck, liver or kidney cancer.

This chain uses TRBV27 with TRBJ2-7; 9 bases are a match to TRBD2. Germline values: CDR1 MNHEY, CDR2 SMNVEV (reference sequence). The CDR3 runs to 17 residues. V shed 2 bases and J 0 bases; nucleotides not matched to a gene: 8. The CDR3 loop is CASSLIQAGGLSYEQYF. The CDR3 DNA follows: TGTGCCAGCAGTTTAATACAAGCGGGAGGACTCTCCTACGAGCAGTACTTC.

The J gene is TRBJ2-7, the V gene TRBV5-5, with 7 bases lining up with TRBD2. CDR3 size: 16 residues. Trimming took 0 bases from V and 0 from J; bases not matched to a gene: 6. CDR1 and CDR2 (germline): SGHKS, YYEKEE (reference sequence). The CDR3 sequence is CASSLAAGVTSYEQYF. The CDR3 DNA sequence: TGTGCCAGCAGCTTGGCGGCGGGAGTCACCTCCTACGAGCAGTACTTC.

The V call is TRBV5-4, the J call TRBJ2-7; 8 bases are a match to TRBD2. Unmatched junction bases numbered 6, after V lost 4 bases and J lost 3 bases. In germline, CDR1 is SGHNT, CDR2 YYREEE (reference sequence). CDR3 length: 14 amino acids. The DNA for the CDR3 is TGTGCCAGCAGCCCACGGGGGGGGGTCTACGAGCAGTACTTC. It encodes CASSPRGGVYEQYF.

Here the CDR3 DNA reads TGTGCCAGCAGCCCGACTAGCGTCCAAGAGACCCAGTACTTC. Amino acid sequence: CASSPTSVQETQYF. This chain joins TRBV11-3 and TRBJ2-5; TRBD2 matches at 8 bases. Germline assignment: CDR1 SGHNT and CDR2 YENEEA. V was clipped by 5 bases and J by 1 base; unmatched bases: 3. The CDR3 has 14 residues.

This clone appeared a single time. This chain joins TRBV15 and TRBJ2-1; possible D gene TRBD2, 6 bases. This CDR3 has 14 amino acids. Trimming took 0 bases from V and 9 from J, leaving 12 bases between them. Germline V gene sequence: CDR1 LNHNV, CDR2 YYDKDF (reference sequence). The DNA for the CDR3 is TGTGCCACCAGCAGAGACGTCCGGGGAGGTGAGCAGTTCTTC. This gives the protein CATSRDVRGGEQFF. Drawing the rest from reference TRBV15 and TRBJ2-1, the complete variable domain is DAMVIQNPRYQVTQFGKPVTLSCSQTLNHNVMYWYQQKSSQAPKLLFHYYDKDFNNEADTPDNFQSRRPNTSFCFLDIRSPGLGDTAMYLCATSRDVRGGEQFFGPGTRLTVL.

V usage is TRBV15 and J usage is TRBJ2-1, with 8 bases that match TRBD1. Germline V gene data show CDR1 as LNHNV and CDR2 as YYDKDF (reference sequence). J was trimmed by 6 bases and V by 0 bases; bases with no gene match: 4. The length of the CDR3 is 15 residues. CDR3 protein: CATSRDPGQGNEQFF. The CDR3 DNA reads as TGTGCCACCAGCAGAGATCCCGGACAGGGCAATGAGCAGTTCTTC.

The chain has TRBV9 and TRBJ1-5, with no clear D. The CDR3 runs 15 residues. Germline lookup yields CDR1 SGDLS and CDR2 YYNGEE. V was clipped by 0 bases and J by 0 bases, with 7 bases between them. The CDR3 region has the DNA TGTGCCAGCAGCGTAGACGGACTTAGCAATCAGCCCCAGCATTTT. This codes for CASSVDGLSNQPQHF.

The CDR3 is CASSLDLGLAGPRDTQYF. CDR3 DNA sequence: TGTGCCAGCAGCTTAGATCTCGGTCTAGCGGGGCCTAGGGATACGCAGTATTTT. The chain combines TRBV7-8 with TRBJ2-3; 9 bases align to TRBD2. The CDR3 sequence is 18 residues long. J was trimmed by 6 bases and V by 1 base; bases with no gene match: 14. Germline V gene lookup returns CDR1 SGHVS and CDR2 FQNEAQ.

The chain joins TRBV7-2 to TRBJ2-2, with TRBD1 as a possible D gene (5 bases). Trimming pared 2 bases from V and 1 base from J, leaving 17 bases between. The CDR3 loop spans 18 amino acids. Germline values: CDR1 SGHTA, CDR2 FQGNSA. DNA for the CDR3: TGTGCCAGCAGCTTAATAGGCAGGGCTCGACAGAACACCGGGGAGCTGTTTTTT. Protein sequence: CASSLIGRARQNTGELFF. The full variable domain, rest sourced from reference TRBV7-2 and TRBJ2-2, is GAGVSQSPSNKVTEKGKDVELRCDPISGHTALYWYRQSLGQGLEFLIYFQGNSAPDKSGLPSDRFSAERTGGSVSTLTIQRTQQEDSAVYLCASSLIGRARQNTGELFFGEGSRLTVL.

The chain employs TRBV10-2 and TRBJ2-1; TRBD1 aligns across 7 bases. CDR3 size: 13 residues. Germline V gene sequence: CDR1 WSHSY, CDR2 SAAADI. The V gene end was trimmed by 2 bases and the J gene end by 9 bases; junction bases not matched to a gene: 4. CDR3 amino acids: CASSETTGAEQFF. CDR3 coding DNA: TGCGCCAGCAGTGAGACCACAGGGGCTGAGCAGTTCTTC.

The chain is built from TRBV5-1 and TRBJ2-3; D possibly corresponds to TRBD2 (5 bases). V was pared by 2 bases and J by 1 base, with 11 bases between. The CDR3 has 15 residues. Germline CDR1 SGHRS, CDR2 YFSETQ. Here the CDR3 reads CASSFPAVGTDTQYF. As DNA, the CDR3 is TGCGCCAGCAGCTTCCCAGCGGTCGGCACAGATACGCAGTATTTT.

This chain links TRBV5-4 with TRBJ2-5; the match to TRBD2 covers 7 bases. V was pared by 9 bases and J by 2 bases, with 7 bases of the junction left unmatched. The CDR3 covers 13 residues. Germline lookup yields CDR1 SGHNT and CDR2 YYREEE (reference sequence). DNA for the CDR3: TGTGCCACCCGGCGGGGAGGGCAAGAGACCCAGTACTTC. Its protein is CATRRGGQETQYF.

The chain combines TRBV29-1 with TRBJ2-1; no reliable D call. Looked up from germline, CDR1 is SQVTM and CDR2 is ANQGSEA. The CDR3 runs to 14 residues. The V and J ends lost 6 bases and 0 bases respectively, with 12 bases between them. Here the CDR3 DNA reads TGCAGCGTGAACAGCGACCGCTCCTACAATGAGCAGTTCTTC. It translates to CSVNSDRSYNEQFF.

The chain uses TRBV9 and TRBJ2-5; 8 bases map to TRBD2. Trimming at V came to 4 bases and at J to 3 bases, leaving 5 bases not matched to a gene. This CDR3 is built from 14 residues. Germline V lookup: CDR1 SGDLS, CDR2 YYNGEE. The CDR3 is CASSPGRVEETQYF. CDR3 bases: TGTGCCAGCAGCCCCGGGAGGGTTGAAGAGACCCAGTACTTC.

The chain is built from TRBV5-5 and TRBJ1-5; 8 bases map to TRBD1. Germline V gives CDR1 SGHKS, CDR2 YYEKEE (reference sequence). The V segment lost 2 bases and the J segment 10 bases; nucleotides outside the gene matches: 2. This CDR3 spans 12 amino acids. The chain's CDR3 is CASSLTGGPQHF. The CDR3 DNA follows: TGTGCCAGCAGCTTAACAGGGGGTCCCCAGCATTTT.

This chain joins TRBV23-1 and TRBJ2-1; D is possibly TRBD1 (7 bases). TRBV23-1 is classed as an ORF, of uncertain function. The CDR3 consists of 16 residues. V was pared by 9 bases and J by 8 bases, with 26 bases between. The CDR3 sequence is CARARAPDREADEQFF. DNA for the CDR3: TGCGCCAGGGCGAGAGCCCCCGACAGGGAGGCGGATGAGCAGTTCTTC.

This rearrangement joins TRBV9 to TRBJ2-1; 12 positions agree with TRBD1. J gave up 7 bases and V 7 bases, and 3 bases lay outside the gene matches. The germline gives CDR1 SGDLS, CDR2 YYNGEE. This CDR3 comprises 13 residues. This CDR3 is CASGDRGRNEQFF. DNA of the CDR3: TGTGCCAGCGGGGACAGGGGGCGAAATGAGCAGTTCTTC.

The table lists this clone with a count of one. The chain carries TRBV6-4 and TRBJ2-3; weak D call: TRBD1 (5 bases). Germline values: CDR1 MRHNA, CDR2 SNTAGT. V was trimmed by 7 bases and J by 0 bases, leaving 11 bases between them. There are 14 residues in the CDR3. CDR3 bases: TGTGCCAGCAAGGACATCCCTAGCACAGATACGCAGTATTTT. Amino acids: CASKDIPSTDTQYF.

This sequence joins TRBV5-4 and TRBJ1-2; no firm D call. Germline V gene data show CDR1 as SGHNT and CDR2 as YYREEE (reference sequence). The germline V and J ends were trimmed by 4 bases and 0 bases, with 10 bases remaining between them. CDR3 length: 14 residues. In DNA, the CDR3 is TGTGCCAGCAGCCGGGTAGACCCTAACTATGGCTACACCTTC. Translation gives CASSRVDPNYGYTF.

A single count supports this clone. The chain links TRBV4-2 to TRBJ2-2; TRBD2 aligns across 11 bases. V lost 0 bases and J lost 3; bases outside the gene matches: 3. The CDR3 consists of 17 residues. Germline CDR1 reads LGHNA; CDR2 reads YNFKEQ. CDR3 coding DNA: TGTGCCAGCAGCCAAGACGTGGGACTAGCGGACACCGGGGAGCTGTTTTTT. This gives the protein CASSQDVGLADTGELFF.

The chain carries TRBV2 and TRBJ1-5, with D unresolved. This CDR3 region has 14 residues. V was clipped by 6 bases and J by 0 bases, with 9 bases between them. The germline CDR1 and CDR2 sequences are SNHLY and FYNNEI. Here the CDR3 reads CASRMENSNQPQHF. CDR3 nucleotides: TGTGCCAGCAGGATGGAGAATAGCAATCAGCCCCAGCATTTT.

The chain combines TRBV28 with TRBJ2-7, with a tentative D call TRBD2 (6 bases). V was pared by 8 bases and J by 9 bases, with 17 bases between. CDR3 length equals 12 residues. The germline CDR1 and CDR2 sequences are MDHEN and SYDVKM. The CDR3 nucleotides read TGTGCCAGCCGGGGGACGGCCTTGGGGCAGTACTTC. It specifies CASRGTALGQYF. Drawing the rest from reference TRBV28 and TRBJ2-7, the complete variable domain is DVKVTQSSRYLVKRTGEKVFLECVQDMDHENMFWYRQDPGLGLRLIYFSYDVKMKEKGDIPEGYSVSREKKERFSLILESASTNQTSMYLCASRGTALGQYFGPGTRLTVT.

Notes on this clone: The same CDR3 arises from other DNA sequences in this sample as well. This chain connects TRBV18 to TRBJ1-5; 8 bases fit TRBD1. Trimming at V came to 3 bases and at J to 4 bases, leaving 5 bases not matched to a gene. This CDR3 is built from 15 residues. Looked up from germline, CDR1 is KGHSH and CDR2 is LQKENI. CDR3 sequence reads: CASSPGTGANQPQHF. CDR3 nucleotide sequence: TGTGCCAGCTCACCCGGGACAGGCGCAAATCAGCCCCAGCATTTT.